The 20 T cell receptor beta chains below come from one sample, sequenced in a study of prognosis after radiotherapy for stage I lung cancer. From genomic DNA, TCR beta CDR3 was amplified by two-round multiplex PCR. Primers (each specific to one TRBV or TRBJ gene) were used in first-round PCR. TCRdb reprocessed the multiplex PCR reads with MiXCR, giving one entry per CDR3 protein. The repertoire holds 50,000 to 75,000 distinct CDR3 sequences, with roughly 29% as singletons. The sample consisted of PBMCs, taken before or after stereotactic body radiation therapy (not recorded which). Receptors were obtained from a donor over 45 with non-small cell lung cancer.

This clonotype was observed at least ten times. This chain uses TRBV6-2 or TRBV6-3 with TRBJ2-3; 8 positions match TRBD2. V was clipped by 5 bases and J by 2 bases; unmatched bases: 9. The CDR3 spans 16 residues. Germline loops: CDR1 MNHEY, CDR2 SVGEGT. The CDR3 coding sequence is TGTGCCAGCAGTGTCTCGCCGGGACTAGACACAGATACGCAGTATTTT. It yields the protein CASSVSPGLDTDTQYF.

This clonotype was picked up many times. This chain links TRBV6-1 with TRBJ2-7; TRBD2 matches 9 bases. The CDR3 is made up of 14 amino acids. With 8 bases clipped from V and 3 bases from J, the junction kept 8 bases outside the gene matches. Germline CDR1 and CDR2: MNHNS and SASEGT. The CDR3 DNA follows: TGTGCCAGCCAAATCCATAGCGGGGGCTACGAGCAGTACTTC. Translation: CASQIHSGGYEQYF.

Worth noting for this clonotype: At one boundary the junction diverges from the germline segment, which might be a read error. In DNA form, the CDR3 reads TGTGCCAGCAGTGAAGGTGGCAGTGCCTACGAGCACTACTTC. Translated, it gives CASSEGGSAYEHYF. The chain has TRBV6-2 or TRBV6-3 and TRBJ2-7; D not certain. The germline V gene has CDR1 MNHEY and CDR2 SVGEGT. CDR3 length equals 14 residues.

This clonotype was picked up many times. The chain combines TRBV19 with TRBJ2-5; the D gene is possibly TRBD1 (6 bases). The CDR3 loop spans 14 amino acids. The germline V gene encodes CDR1 LNHDA and CDR2 SQIVND (reference sequence). V was cut by 5 bases and J by 2 bases, with 12 bases left in between. The CDR3 DNA follows: TGTGCCAGTAGTCAAAGGGGGTCTCAAGAGACCCAGTACTTC. This encodes CASSQRGSQETQYF.

This clonotype has a count of ten or more. The chain links TRBV30 to TRBJ1-3, with TRBD1 matching 7 bases. The CDR3 spans 15 residues. With V trimmed by 4 bases and J by 1 base, 7 bases remained unmatched. Germline values: CDR1 GTSNPN, CDR2 SVGIG (reference sequence). The CDR3 bases are TGTGCCTGGATCCCCCTGGACAGGTCTGGAAACACCATATATTTT. It yields the protein CAWIPLDRSGNTIYF.

This clonotype was seen ten or more times. The rearrangement uses TRBV19 and TRBJ1-4; D uncertain. The CDR3 sequence is 14 residues long. Trimming removed 5 bases from V and 0 bases from J, with 7 bases in between. Germline assignment: CDR1 LNHDA and CDR2 SQIVND (reference sequence). This CDR3 reads CASSWQATNEKLFF. As DNA, the CDR3 is TGTGCCAGTAGTTGGCAAGCAACTAATGAAAAACTGTTTTTT.

This clonotype was found many times. CDR3 sequence reads: CSVVVGLNTEAFF. Here the CDR3 DNA reads TGCAGCGTTGTGGTGGGTCTGAACACTGAAGCTTTCTTT. The J gene is TRBJ1-1, the V gene TRBV29-1; no definite D call. Trimming removed 4 bases at V and 0 bases at J, with 9 bases between. This CDR3 is built from 13 residues. Germline V gives CDR1 SQVTM, CDR2 ANQGSEA.

At least ten counts were recorded for this clonotype. The chain couples TRBV4-1 to TRBJ1-2; perhaps TRBD1 as D (5 bases). Germline V gives CDR1 MGHRA, CDR2 YSYEKL. The CDR3 length is 13 residues. Trimming removed 4 bases at V and 8 bases at J, with 14 bases between. The CDR3 DNA reads TGCGCCAGCAGCCCCAGTGGAGGGGAGGGCTACACCTTC. Translation: CASSPSGGEGYTF.

This clonotype was counted at least ten times. The chain employs TRBV5-5 and TRBJ2-2; 8 positions match TRBD1. Per germline, CDR1 SGHKS and CDR2 YYEKEE (reference sequence). V shed 4 bases and J 0 bases; nucleotides not matched to a gene: 2. The CDR3 loop spans 15 amino acids. CDR3 sequence (DNA): TGTGCCAGCAGCCGGGGACAGGCGAACACCGGGGAGCTGTTTTTT. This sequence encodes CASSRGQANTGELFF.

This clonotype was counted many times. This sequence joins TRBV11-1 and TRBJ2-5; D is perhaps TRBD2 (6 bases). Trimming shortened V by 7 bases and J by 4 bases, and 10 bases separated the two germline ends. Germline V gene data show CDR1 as SGHAT and CDR2 as FQDESV (reference sequence). There are 12 residues in the CDR3. CDR3 nucleotides: TGTGCCAGCACCACGGAGGGAGAGACCCAGTACTTC. This encodes CASTTEGETQYF.

This clonotype occurred many times. The chain carries TRBV12-3 or TRBV12-4 and TRBJ1-1; TRBD1 matches 8 bases. Trimming removed 6 bases from V and 1 base from J; junction bases left unmatched: 7. This CDR3 spans 15 amino acids. DNA for the CDR3: TGTGCCAGCAGACCTACAGGGGGAGCGAACACTGAAGCTTTCTTT. Its protein product is CASRPTGGANTEAFF.

This clonotype was counted ten times or more. This sequence joins TRBV5-1 and TRBJ2-3, with 8 bases identical to TRBD1. Germline lookup yields CDR1 SGHRS and CDR2 YFSETQ. The CDR3 totals 14 residues. Trimming at V came to 5 bases and at J to 4 bases, leaving 6 bases not matched to a gene. The chain's CDR3 is CASSPRQGPDTQYF. The CDR3 DNA follows: TGCGCCAGCAGTCCCCGACAGGGGCCAGATACGCAGTATTTT.

Regarding this clonotype: A read error may explain this, as a much larger clone is one base away. The chain is built from TRBV9 and TRBJ2-3; D remains ambiguous. CDR1 is SGDLS and CDR2 is YYNGEE in the germline V gene. There are 13 residues in the CDR3. The CDR3 region is CASSVDEELTKYF. The CDR3 DNA follows: TGTGCCAGCAGCGTAGACGAGGAGCTTACGAAGTATTTT.

This clonotype was seen many times. The V and J genes are TRBV5-1 and TRBJ2-5; 8 nucleotides agree with TRBD1. CDR3 length equals 13 residues. The V gene end was trimmed by 3 bases and the J gene end by 3 bases; junction bases not matched to a gene: 1. Germline V gene sequence: CDR1 SGHRS, CDR2 YFSETQ. The CDR3 spells CASSSGQEETQYF. The DNA of the CDR3 is TGCGCCAGCAGCTCGGGACAGGAAGAGACCCAGTACTTC.

This clonotype was picked up one time. A much larger clone lies one base from this, so it may be a read error. The J gene is TRBJ2-5, the V gene TRBV11-2, with a possible D match to TRBD2 (7 bases). Germline V gene sequence: CDR1 SGHAT, CDR2 FQNNGV. The CDR3 spans 15 residues. CDR3 DNA sequence: TGTGCCAGCAGCTTAAGGGGGGGGGCCTCAGAGACCCGGTACTTC. It specifies CASSLRGGASETRYF.

This clonotype was counted many times. The chain links TRBV29-1 to TRBJ2-3; D tentatively fits TRBD1 or TRBD2 (5 bases each). This CDR3 is 14 amino acids long. The ends were cut back, 3 bases at V and 0 bases at J, with 10 bases in the middle. Germline V gene data show CDR1 as SQVTM and CDR2 as ANQGSEA. CDR3 DNA: TGCAGCGTTGAGCCGGGACCAAGCACAGATACGCAGTATTTT. It yields the protein CSVEPGPSTDTQYF.

This clonotype has at least ten counts. The chain links TRBV7-2 to TRBJ2-2; D ambiguous. CDR3 length: 15 amino acids. Germline V gene sequence: CDR1 SGHTA, CDR2 FQGNSA. V was clipped by 1 base and J by 7 bases, with 13 bases between them. The CDR3 region is CASSLDPLSVGELFF. DNA for the CDR3: TGTGCCAGCAGCTTAGACCCCCTGTCGGTCGGGGAGCTGTTTTTT.

This clonotype was found once. This sequence is one base from a far larger clone and is likely a read error. The chain carries TRBV7-6 and TRBJ1-5, with 7 bases lining up with TRBD1. The CDR3 is 13 amino acids. Germline CDR1 SGHVS, CDR2 FNYEAQ. In nucleotides, the CDR3 is TGTGCCAGCAGCCTGGACAGGAATCAGCCCCATCATTTT. This codes for CASSLDRNQPHHF.

This clonotype was counted many times. The chain has TRBV5-1 and TRBJ2-5; D is perhaps TRBD1 or TRBD2 (5 bases each). The CDR3 is 15 residues long. In germline, CDR1 is SGHRS, CDR2 YFSETQ. Trimming removed 2 bases at V and 4 bases at J, with 15 bases between. CDR3 sequence reads: CASSLSQGSGETQYF. The CDR3 DNA follows: TGCGCCAGCAGCTTAAGTCAGGGCAGCGGAGAGACCCAGTACTTC.

The chain couples TRBV5-4 to TRBJ2-3; a weak D match, TRBD1 (7 bases). V was shortened by 4 bases and J by 5 bases, with 20 bases between the two germline ends. The CDR3 length is 16 residues. Germline V CDR1 and CDR2: SGHNT, YYREEE (reference sequence). The CDR3 nucleotides read TGTGCCAGCAGCCCCCAGGGGGGCGGGTGGAAAGATACGCAGTATTTT. Its protein is CASSPQGGGWKDTQYF. Using reference TRBV5-4 and TRBJ2-3 for the parts outside the CDR3, the full variable domain is ETGVTQSPTHLIKTRGQQVTLRCSSQSGHNTVSWYQQALGQGPQFIFQYYREEENGRGNFPPRFSGLQFPNYSSELNVNALELDDSALYLCASSPQGGGWKDTQYFGPGTRLTVL.